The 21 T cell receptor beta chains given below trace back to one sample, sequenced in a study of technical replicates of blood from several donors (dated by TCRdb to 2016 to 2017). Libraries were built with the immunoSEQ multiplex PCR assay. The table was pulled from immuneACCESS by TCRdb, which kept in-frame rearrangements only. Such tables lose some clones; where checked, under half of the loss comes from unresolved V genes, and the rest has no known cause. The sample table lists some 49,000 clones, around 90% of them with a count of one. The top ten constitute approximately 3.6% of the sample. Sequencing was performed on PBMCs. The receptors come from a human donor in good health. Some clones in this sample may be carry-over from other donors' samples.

In nucleotides, the CDR3 is TGTGCCAGCAGCTCCGGTGTTCGGGAGGGCTATGGCTACACCTTC. It encodes CASSSGVREGYGYTF. The rearrangement links TRBV7-8 to TRBJ1-2; no definite D call. V lost 4 bases and J 4 bases, leaving 16 bases between the germline ends. The CDR3 length is 15 residues. Per germline, CDR1 SGHVS and CDR2 FQNEAQ.

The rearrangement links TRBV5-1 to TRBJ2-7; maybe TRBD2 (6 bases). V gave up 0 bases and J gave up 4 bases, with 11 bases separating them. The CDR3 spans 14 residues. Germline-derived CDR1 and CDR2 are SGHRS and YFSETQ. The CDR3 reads CASSLANGGYEQYF. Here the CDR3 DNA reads TGCGCCAGCAGCTTGGCGAATGGGGGGTACGAGCAGTACTTC.

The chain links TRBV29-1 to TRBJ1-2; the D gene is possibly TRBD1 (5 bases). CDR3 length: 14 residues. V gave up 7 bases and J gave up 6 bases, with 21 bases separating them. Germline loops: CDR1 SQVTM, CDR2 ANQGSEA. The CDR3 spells CSGGSVGQGNGYTF. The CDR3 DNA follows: TGCAGCGGGGGATCGGTAGGGCAGGGAAATGGCTACACCTTC.

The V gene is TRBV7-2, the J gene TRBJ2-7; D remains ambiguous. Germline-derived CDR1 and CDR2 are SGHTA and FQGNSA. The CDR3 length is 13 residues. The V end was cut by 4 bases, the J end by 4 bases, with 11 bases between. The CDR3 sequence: CASSSLVEYEQYF. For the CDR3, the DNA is TGTGCCAGCAGCTCTCTTGTCGAGTACGAGCAGTACTTC.

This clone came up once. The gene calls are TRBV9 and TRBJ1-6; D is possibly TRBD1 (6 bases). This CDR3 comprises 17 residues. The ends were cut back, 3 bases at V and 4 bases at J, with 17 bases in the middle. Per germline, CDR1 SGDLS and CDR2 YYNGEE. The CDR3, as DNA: TGTGCCAGCAGCGGGCAACAGGGCATGGGTTATAATTCACCCCTCCACTTT. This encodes CASSGQQGMGYNSPLHF. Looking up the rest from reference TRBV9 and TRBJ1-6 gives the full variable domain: DSGVTQTPKHLITATGQRVTLRCSPRSGDLSVYWYQQSLDQGLQFLIQYYNGEERAKGNILERFSAQQFPDLHSELNLSSLELGDSALYFCASSGQQGMGYNSPLHFGNGTRLTVT.

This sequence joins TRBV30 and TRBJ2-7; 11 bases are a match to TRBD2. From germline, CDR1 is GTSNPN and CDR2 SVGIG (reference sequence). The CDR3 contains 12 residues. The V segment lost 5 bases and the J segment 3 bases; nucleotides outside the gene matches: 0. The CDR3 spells CAWGLAGYEQYF. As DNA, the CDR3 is TGTGCCTGGGGACTAGCGGGCTACGAGCAGTACTTC.

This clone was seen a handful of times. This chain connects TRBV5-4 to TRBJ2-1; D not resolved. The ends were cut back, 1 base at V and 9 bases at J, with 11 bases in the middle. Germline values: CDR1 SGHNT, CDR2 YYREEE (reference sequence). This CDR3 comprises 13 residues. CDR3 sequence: CASSLRQSGEQFF. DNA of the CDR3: TGTGCCAGCAGCTTGAGACAATCCGGTGAGCAGTTCTTC.

CDR3 sequence: CASTRPGTRRTDTQYF. CDR3 bases: TGTGCCAGCACCCGCCCCGGGACAAGACGCACAGATACGCAGTATTTT. V is TRBV5-8 and J is TRBJ2-3, with D perhaps TRBD1 (6 bases). The CDR3 length is 16 residues. Germline CDR1 reads SGHTS; CDR2 reads YDEGEE. Trimming pared 6 bases from V and 1 base from J, leaving 18 bases between.

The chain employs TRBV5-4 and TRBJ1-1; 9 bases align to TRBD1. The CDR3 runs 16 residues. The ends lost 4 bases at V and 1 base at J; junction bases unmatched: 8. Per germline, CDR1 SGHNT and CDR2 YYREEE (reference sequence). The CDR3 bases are TGTGCCAGCAGCAGCACAGGGGGCGCGGGGAACACTGAAGCTTTCTTT. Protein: CASSSTGGAGNTEAFF.

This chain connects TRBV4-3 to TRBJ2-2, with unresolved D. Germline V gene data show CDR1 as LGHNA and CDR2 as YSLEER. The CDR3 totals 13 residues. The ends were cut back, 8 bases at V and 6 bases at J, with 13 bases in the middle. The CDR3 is CASGTGRPGELFF. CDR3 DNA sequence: TGCGCCAGCGGAACGGGTAGGCCCGGGGAGCTGTTTTTT.

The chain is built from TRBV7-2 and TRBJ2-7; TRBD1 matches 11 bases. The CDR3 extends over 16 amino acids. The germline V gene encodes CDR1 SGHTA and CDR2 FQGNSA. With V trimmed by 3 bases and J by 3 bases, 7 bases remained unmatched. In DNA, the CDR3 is TGTGCCAGCAGCTTTGCCGGGACAGGGGGTTTCTACGAGCAGTACTTC. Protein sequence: CASSFAGTGGFYEQYF.

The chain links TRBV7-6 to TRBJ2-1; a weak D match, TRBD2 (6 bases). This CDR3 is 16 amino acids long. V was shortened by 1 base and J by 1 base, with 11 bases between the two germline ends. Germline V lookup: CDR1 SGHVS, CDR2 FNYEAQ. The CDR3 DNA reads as TGTGCCAGCAGCTTAGGATCCGGACTATCCTACAATGAGCAGTTCTTC. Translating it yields CASSLGSGLSYNEQFF.

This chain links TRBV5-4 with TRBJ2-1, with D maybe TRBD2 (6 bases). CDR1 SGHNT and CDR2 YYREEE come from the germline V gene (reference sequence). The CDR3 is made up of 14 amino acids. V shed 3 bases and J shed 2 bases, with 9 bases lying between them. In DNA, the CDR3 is TGTGCCAGCAGCTGGAGGGACGCCTACAATGAGCAGTTCTTC. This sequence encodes CASSWRDAYNEQFF.

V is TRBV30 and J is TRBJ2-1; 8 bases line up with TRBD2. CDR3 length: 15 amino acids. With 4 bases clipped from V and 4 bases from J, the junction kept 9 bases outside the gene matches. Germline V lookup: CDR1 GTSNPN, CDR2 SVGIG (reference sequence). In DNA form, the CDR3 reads TGTGCCTGGACTAGCGGGCGCCTACTTTACAATGAGCAGTTCTTC. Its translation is CAWTSGRLLYNEQFF.

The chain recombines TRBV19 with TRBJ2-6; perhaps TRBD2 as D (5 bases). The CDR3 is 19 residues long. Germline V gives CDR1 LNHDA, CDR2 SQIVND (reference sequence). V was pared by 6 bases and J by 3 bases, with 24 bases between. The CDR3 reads CASSRPIRTVGLGANVLTF. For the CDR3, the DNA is TGTGCCAGTAGCAGGCCGATAAGGACTGTGGGTCTTGGGGCCAACGTCCTGACTTTC.

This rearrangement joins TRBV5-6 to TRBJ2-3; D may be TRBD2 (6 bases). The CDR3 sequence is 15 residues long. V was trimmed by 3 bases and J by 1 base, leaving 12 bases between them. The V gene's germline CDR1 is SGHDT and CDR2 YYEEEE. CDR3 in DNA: TGTGCCAGCAGCTCCCCAGAGCGGGGCACAGATACGCAGTATTTT. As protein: CASSSPERGTDTQYF.

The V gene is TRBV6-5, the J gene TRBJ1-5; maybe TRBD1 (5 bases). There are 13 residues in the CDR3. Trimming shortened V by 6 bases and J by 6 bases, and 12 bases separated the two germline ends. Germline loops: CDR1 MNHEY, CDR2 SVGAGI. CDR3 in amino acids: CASSRANGQPQHF. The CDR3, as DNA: TGTGCCAGCAGCAGGGCCAACGGTCAGCCCCAGCATTTT.

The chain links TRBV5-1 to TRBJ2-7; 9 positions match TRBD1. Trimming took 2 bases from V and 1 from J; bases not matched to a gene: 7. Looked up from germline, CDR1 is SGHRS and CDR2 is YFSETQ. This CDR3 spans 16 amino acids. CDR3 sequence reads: CASSLGTGKGSYEQYF. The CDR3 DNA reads TGCGCCAGCAGCTTAGGGACAGGGAAAGGGTCCTACGAGCAGTACTTC.

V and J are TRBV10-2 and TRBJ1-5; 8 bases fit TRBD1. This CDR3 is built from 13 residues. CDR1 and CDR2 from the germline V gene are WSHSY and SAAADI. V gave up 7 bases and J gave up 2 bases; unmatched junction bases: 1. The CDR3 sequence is CASTGGGNQPQHF. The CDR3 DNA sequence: TGCGCCAGCACAGGGGGCGGCAATCAGCCCCAGCATTTT.

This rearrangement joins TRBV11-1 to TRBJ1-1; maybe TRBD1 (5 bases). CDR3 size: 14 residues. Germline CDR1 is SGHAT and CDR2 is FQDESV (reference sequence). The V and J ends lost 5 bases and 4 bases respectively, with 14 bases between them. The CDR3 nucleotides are TGTGCCAGCAGCCCCGAGATAGGGGTCACTGAAGCTTTCTTT. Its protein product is CASSPEIGVTEAFF.

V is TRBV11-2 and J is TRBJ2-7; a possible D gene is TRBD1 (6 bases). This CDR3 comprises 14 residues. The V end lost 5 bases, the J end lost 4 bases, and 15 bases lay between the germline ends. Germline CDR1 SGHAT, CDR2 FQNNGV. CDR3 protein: CASSPLRGWYEQYF. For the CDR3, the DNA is TGTGCCAGCAGCCCGCTTAGGGGGTGGTACGAGCAGTACTTC.